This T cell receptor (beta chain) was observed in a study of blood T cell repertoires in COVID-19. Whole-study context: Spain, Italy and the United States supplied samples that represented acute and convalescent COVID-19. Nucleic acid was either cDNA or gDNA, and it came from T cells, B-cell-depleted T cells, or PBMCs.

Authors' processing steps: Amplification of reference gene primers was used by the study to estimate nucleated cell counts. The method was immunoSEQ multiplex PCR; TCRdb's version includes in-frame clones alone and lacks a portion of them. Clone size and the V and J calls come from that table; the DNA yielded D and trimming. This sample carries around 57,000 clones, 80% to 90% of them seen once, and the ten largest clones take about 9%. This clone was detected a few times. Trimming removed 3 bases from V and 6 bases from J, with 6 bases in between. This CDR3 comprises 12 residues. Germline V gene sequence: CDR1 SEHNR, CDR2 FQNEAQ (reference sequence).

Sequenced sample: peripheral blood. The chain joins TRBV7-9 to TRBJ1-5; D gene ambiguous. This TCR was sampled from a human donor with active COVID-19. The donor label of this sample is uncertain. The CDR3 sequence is CASSLSSQPQHF. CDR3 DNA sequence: TGTGCCAGCAGCTTGTCGTCTCAGCCCCAGCATTTT.